The present TCR beta chain was sequenced within a study of blood T cell repertoires in COVID-19 (dated by TCRdb to 2020 to 2021). About the investigation overall: Samples covering the acute and convalescent phases of COVID-19 were provided by collaborators in the United States, Italy and Spain. The prospective study material was composed of cDNA or gDNA derived from T cells, B-cell-depleted T cells, or PBMCs. Subjects who had been exposed to COVID-19, were actively infected with it, or had recovered from it provided the deeply sampled blood TCRbeta repertoires that made up the dataset. The repertoires were released in a freely available public database intended as a resource for research on the immune response to SARS-CoV-2. The samples were drawn from the first 160 participants of the ongoing ImmuneRACE study and from over 950 subjects provided by 6 global collaborators. A de-identified subject ID, COVID-19 status, age in years and sex were almost always included in the sample metadata. HLA class I and class II types, where available, came from metadata supplied by the sample provider rather than from assay-based typing. General conclusions and limits of the study: Clinical and demographic metadata were provided uncurated, with the amount varying by source and participant.

TCRbeta CDR3 regions were amplified from genomic DNA by means of the immunoSEQ Assay, a bias-controlled multiplex PCR. In the authors' own workflow: The number of nucleated cells in each sample was estimated from the amplification of reference gene primers within the assay. Sequence reads were collapsed and filtered to measure the absolute abundance of every unique TCRbeta CDR3 rearrangement. For each sample, productive Simpson clonality was calculated as the square root of Simpson's diversity index over productive rearrangements. Drawn from immuneACCESS, this table holds only the in-frame rearrangements with V and J called that TCRdb kept. Clones are partly lost; checked studies trace under half to an unresolved V gene and leave the rest unexplained. V and J calls and clone size are those listed in that table; D and trimming were worked out from the DNA. Counted in this sample were 250,000 or so clones; 65% to 85% of them appeared once. Approximately 5.7% of the sample lies in the top ten.

As for this clone: Its binding antigen is unknown. Base quality data are lacking; no much larger clone is found one base away.

The collaborating institutions used their own protocols to collect whole blood in K2EDTA tubes. For TCRbeta analysis, collaborator samples were shipped as frozen whole blood, as isolated PBMCs, or as DNA extracted from either sample type. The sample comprised peripheral blood. This clonotype originated in a human donor in a cohort sampled during active COVID-19.

The CDR3 region has the sequence CASSGNNEQFF. The DNA sequence reads TGTGCCAGCAGTGGCAACAATGAGCAGTTCTTC. Here the chain combines TRBV6-6 and TRBJ2-1; the D gene is unclear. From the cysteine up to the phenylalanine, the CDR3 has a length of 11 residues. The entry retains the CDR3 DNA only, 33 bases that are in frame from base 1. V loses 5 bases, J loses 5 bases, and the germline ends lie 4 bases apart. CDR1 and CDR2 (MNHNY, SVGAGI) derive from the germline V gene (reference sequence).